The 16 T cell receptor beta chains below all came from one sample that was sequenced in a study of blood T cells in healthy people across ages. The authors ran a second PCR of about 7 to 11 cycles using a sample-barcoded 5' primer and a J-beta primer mix. Each CDR3 protein gets one entry after TCRdb re-called the 5' RACE reads with MiXCR. The sample has about 1.4 million distinct CDR3 sequences; 59% are singletons. Sequencing was carried out using blood. These receptors all stem from a man aged 18 to 30 in good health.

This clonotype appeared a few times. The chain is built from TRBV29-1 and TRBJ2-2; maybe TRBD2 (6 bases). With 2 bases removed from V and 6 bases from J, the gap between germline ends came to 7 bases. Germline values: CDR1 SQVTM, CDR2 ANQGSEA. This CDR3 has 12 residues. The CDR3 loop is CSVEWGAGELFF. The DNA of the CDR3 is TGCAGCGTTGAATGGGGGGCCGGGGAGCTGTTTTTT.

J is TRBJ2-4 and V is TRBV4-1, with 9 bases matching TRBD2. Trimming cost V 5 bases and J 13 bases; bases outside gene matches: 15. This CDR3 is built from 15 residues. Germline CDR1 and CDR2: MGHRA and YSYEKL. The CDR3 here is CASSTSQGLANGQYF. Written as DNA, the CDR3 is TGCGCCAGCAGCACTTCACAGGGACTAGCCAACGGGCAGTACTTC.

The CDR3 coding sequence is TGCGCCAGCAGCCATCGGACAGCAGATACGCAGTATTTT. Translation: CASSHRTADTQYF. The rearrangement links TRBV5-1 to TRBJ2-3; possibly TRBD1 for D (6 bases). In germline, CDR1 is SGHRS, CDR2 YFSETQ. Trimming took 4 bases from V and 4 from J, leaving 10 bases between them. This CDR3 contains 13 residues.

The rearrangement uses TRBV18 and TRBJ2-7; D is undetermined. The V gene's germline CDR1 is KGHSH and CDR2 LQKENI. The CDR3 is 13 amino acids. The V end lost 2 bases, the J end lost 2 bases, and 7 bases lay between the germline ends. The CDR3 protein is CASSPIQAYEQYF. The CDR3 coding sequence is TGTGCCAGCTCACCAATACAAGCCTACGAGCAGTACTTC.

This clonotype showed up just a few times. J is TRBJ1-2 and V is TRBV29-1, with a possible D match to TRBD1 (5 bases). V was trimmed by 0 bases and J by 8 bases, leaving 13 bases between them. The CDR3 has 13 amino acids. The germline V gene has CDR1 SQVTM and CDR2 ANQGSEA. The CDR3 reads CSVEEGHQAGYTF. The CDR3 bases are TGCAGCGTTGAAGAAGGACACCAGGCGGGCTACACCTTC.

The chain combines TRBV27 with TRBJ2-1; maybe TRBD2 (6 bases). Trimming cost V 5 bases and J 7 bases, with 18 bases left between them. CDR1 is MNHEY and CDR2 is SMNVEV in the germline V gene (reference sequence). This CDR3 comprises 15 residues. The CDR3 DNA follows: TGTGCCAGCAGTGCTAGCGTGGGTTTTGGTAATGAGCAGTTCTTC. This codes for CASSASVGFGNEQFF.

This chain uses TRBV29-1 with TRBJ2-3, with a weak D call TRBD2 (5 bases). CDR1 is SQVTM and CDR2 is ANQGSEA in the germline V gene. V was trimmed by 0 bases and J by 2 bases, leaving 9 bases between them. This CDR3 comprises 14 residues. CDR3 region: CSVEELGFTDTQYF. In nucleotides, the CDR3 is TGCAGCGTTGAAGAACTAGGTTTCACAGATACGCAGTATTTT.

V and J are TRBV4-1 and TRBJ1-2; the match to TRBD1 covers 7 bases. Germline CDR1 MGHRA, CDR2 YSYEKL. Trimming removed 1 base from V and 0 bases from J; junction bases left unmatched: 5. The CDR3 contains 16 residues. CDR3 amino acids: CASSQVTGATNYGYTF. CDR3 DNA sequence: TGCGCCAGCAGCCAAGTTACAGGGGCCACTAACTATGGCTACACCTTC.

The chain recombines TRBV5-1 with TRBJ1-2, with D possibly being TRBD1 (5 bases). CDR3 length equals 13 residues. The V gene's germline CDR1 is SGHRS and CDR2 YFSETQ. The V and J ends lost 4 bases and 8 bases respectively, with 15 bases between them. The CDR3 loop is CASSVDRRGGYTF. The CDR3 DNA sequence: TGCGCCAGCAGCGTGGACCGAAGGGGAGGCTACACCTTC. Full variable domain (rest looked up from reference TRBV5-1 and TRBJ1-2): KAGVTQTPRYLIKTRGQQVTLSCSPISGHRSVSWYQQTPGQGLQFLFEYFSETQRNKGNFPGRFSGRQFSNSRSEMNVSTLELGDSALYLCASSVDRRGGYTFGSGTRLTVV.

This clonotype was observed once. This chain uses TRBV20-1 with TRBJ2-4; 10 positions match TRBD2. This CDR3 spans 14 amino acids. Germline CDR1 and CDR2: DFQATT and SNEGSKA (reference sequence). Unmatched junction bases numbered 12, after V lost 3 bases and J lost 13 bases. As DNA, the CDR3 is TGCAGTGCTAGGTGGACTAGCGGCTACAATGAGCAGTACTTC. Residues: CSARWTSGYNEQYF.

This chain links TRBV2 with TRBJ2-3; D is uncertain. The V gene lost 7 bases and the J gene lost 3 bases, with 14 bases spanning the gap. Germline-derived CDR1 and CDR2 are SNHLY and FYNNEI. The CDR3 length is 14 residues. CDR3 sequence (DNA): TGTGCCAGCAACCGTGGTATCAATACAGATACGCAGTATTTT. It encodes CASNRGINTDTQYF. Variable domain in full (rest from reference TRBV2 and TRBJ2-3): EPEVTQTPSHQVTQMGQEVILRCVPISNHLYFYWYRQILGQKVEFLVSFYNNEISEKSEIFDDQFSVERPDGSNFTLKIRSTKLEDSAMYFCASNRGINTDTQYFGPGTRLTVL.

The CDR3 loop reads CASSTPSRREDTDTQYF. CDR3 coding DNA: TGTGCCAGCAGCACGCCAAGCCGGCGGGAGGACACAGATACGCAGTATTTT. The chain couples TRBV3-1 to TRBJ2-3; 8 bases fit TRBD2. This CDR3 has 17 amino acids. Looked up from germline, CDR1 is LGHDT and CDR2 is YNNKEL (reference sequence). The V segment lost 5 bases and the J segment 2 bases; nucleotides outside the gene matches: 12.

The rearrangement uses TRBV29-1 and TRBJ2-5; 7 bases are shared with TRBD2. The CDR3 covers 16 residues. Germline V gene sequence: CDR1 SQVTM, CDR2 ANQGSEA. Trimming removed 0 bases from V and 5 bases from J; junction bases left unmatched: 12. The CDR3 region has the DNA TGCAGCGTTGAAGATGGGAGGGAGGGGTGGTCTGAGACCCAGTACTTC. Translation gives CSVEDGREGWSETQYF.

This clonotype was seen a few times. V is TRBV7-2 and J is TRBJ2-7; 7 bases align to TRBD1. The CDR3 is 15 residues long. CDR1 is SGHTA, CDR2 FQGNSA, per germline. With 1 base clipped from V and 7 bases from J, the junction kept 10 bases outside the gene matches. The CDR3 nucleotides read TGTGCCAGCAGCTTAGTAGGGACAGCCAATAGGGAGCAGTACTTC. It specifies CASSLVGTANREQYF.

This chain connects TRBV12-3 or TRBV12-4 to TRBJ2-3; D ambiguous. V was trimmed by 9 bases and J by 0 bases, leaving 13 bases between them. The CDR3 has 14 residues. As DNA, the CDR3 is TGTGCCAGTCGAGTGGAGCCTAGCACAGATACGCAGTATTTT. Amino acid sequence: CASRVEPSTDTQYF.

This clonotype was counted only a few times. The junction does not match germline at one end; this may be a read error. The chain is built from TRBV4-2 and TRBJ2-6; a weak D match, TRBD2 (6 bases). This CDR3 is 20 amino acids long. Germline V CDR1 and CDR2: LGHNA, YNFKEQ. DNA of the CDR3: TGTGCCAGCAGCCAAGTGGGGTTCGGGGGTGCTGACTCTGAGGCCAACGTCCTGACTTTC. Its protein is CASSQVGFGGADSEANVLTF.